This T cell receptor (beta chain) was identified during a study of response to subunit inactivated influenza vaccine. Study-level findings and limits: Only a handful of new T cells, the authors suggested, are recruited with each seasonal influenza vaccination.

CDR3 length equals 14 residues. The V gene lost 3 bases and the J gene lost 2 bases, with 8 bases spanning the gap. In its sample, this clonotype was seen a few times. Its antigen remains unidentified. TCRdb passed the RT-PCR reads through MiXCR, listing each CDR3 protein once. The profile covers roughly 700,000 distinct CDR3 sequences, with approximately 15% appearing a single time and about 9.9% taken by the ten largest. The chain combines TRBV12-3 or TRBV12-4 with TRBJ2-4, with unresolved D. This receptor was identified in a man aged 50-59 years who received an inactivated influenza vaccine. The source material was PBMCs from blood, sampled approximately 12 days after vaccination. In DNA, the CDR3 is TGTGCCAGCAGTTTGTGGACGACCAAAAACATTCAGTACTTC. It yields the protein CASSLWTTKNIQYF.